A single sample gave rise to the 16 T cell receptor beta chains below, sequenced in a study of cytomegalovirus exposure and HLA in healthy donors. Researchers ran the PCR with 60 Vbeta and 13 Jbeta primers. TCRdb's table, derived via immunoSEQ multiplex PCR, lists solely in-frame clones and lacks some. The table includes fewer than 200,000 clones, 71% detected once. Sequenced sample: PBMCs. All receptors come from a girl between 5 and 17 years old in good health and CMV-seronegative.

The chain couples TRBV6-1 to TRBJ1-1, with TRBD1 as a possible D gene (6 bases). CDR3 length equals 13 residues. V was shortened by 5 bases and J by 6 bases, with 13 bases between the two germline ends. Per germline, CDR1 MNHNS and CDR2 SASEGT. DNA for the CDR3: TGTGCCAGCAGTATACAGGGAGAAGCTGAAGCTTTCTTT. Protein sequence: CASSIQGEAEAFF.

This clone was found a few times. The chain uses TRBV2 and TRBJ1-1; TRBD1 aligns across 7 bases. Germline lookup yields CDR1 SNHLY and CDR2 FYNNEI. With 7 bases clipped from V and 5 bases from J, the junction kept 10 bases outside the gene matches. The CDR3 runs to 14 residues. The CDR3 here is CASTSGQAGTEAFF. Here the CDR3 DNA reads TGTGCCAGCACCAGCGGACAGGCGGGGACTGAAGCTTTCTTT. Full variable domain (remainder filled in from reference TRBV2 and TRBJ1-1): EPEVTQTPSHQVTQMGQEVILRCVPISNHLYFYWYRQILGQKVEFLVSFYNNEISEKSEIFDDQFSVERPDGSNFTLKIRSTKLEDSAMYFCASTSGQAGTEAFFGQGTRLTVV.

The rearrangement uses TRBV19 and TRBJ2-5; 7 positions match TRBD1. The CDR3 is 13 amino acids. Germline-derived CDR1 and CDR2 are LNHDA and SQIVND (reference sequence). The V and J ends lost 6 bases and 5 bases, in that order; junction bases with no gene match: 6. The CDR3 sequence: CASRRQGSETQYF. For the CDR3, the DNA is TGTGCCAGTAGAAGACAGGGTTCGGAGACCCAGTACTTC.

This clone was counted a single time. The chain has TRBV5-1 and TRBJ2-5; TRBD1 aligns across 7 bases. The CDR3 length is 13 residues. After removal of 0 bases from V and 6 bases from J, the junction contained 2 bases not matched to a gene. Germline values: CDR1 SGHRS, CDR2 YFSETQ. The CDR3 nucleotides are TGCGCCAGCAGCTTGGGACAGGGACAGACCCAGTACTTC. Amino acid sequence: CASSLGQGQTQYF.

The V and J genes are TRBV9 and TRBJ1-4, with D uncertain. The CDR3 is 15 residues long. The germline V and J ends were trimmed by 6 bases and 3 bases, with 15 bases remaining between them. From germline, CDR1 is SGDLS and CDR2 YYNGEE. CDR3 region: CASTPSAVPNEKLFF. CDR3 nucleotides: TGTGCCAGCACCCCGTCTGCGGTCCCTAATGAAAAACTGTTTTTT.

The rearrangement uses TRBV27 and TRBJ2-6; 8 bases line up with TRBD1. Germline-derived CDR1 and CDR2 are MNHEY and SMNVEV (reference sequence). With 5 bases clipped from V and 2 bases from J, the junction kept 17 bases outside the gene matches. There are 20 residues in the CDR3. CDR3 sequence: CASSTRTGPRGSTGANVLTF. CDR3 DNA: TGTGCCAGCAGTACTCGGACAGGGCCAAGGGGCAGCACTGGGGCCAACGTCCTGACTTTC.

The chain carries TRBV6-1 and TRBJ1-5; D is perhaps TRBD1 (5 bases). This CDR3 has 15 residues. Germline lookup yields CDR1 MNHNS and CDR2 SASEGT. With 0 bases removed from V and 2 bases from J, the gap between germline ends came to 8 bases. CDR3: CASSEAEGGNQPQHF. CDR3 DNA: TGTGCCAGCAGTGAAGCGGAAGGGGGCAATCAGCCCCAGCATTTT.

V and J are TRBV5-1 and TRBJ2-1; possibly TRBD2 for D (6 bases). Germline CDR1 is SGHRS and CDR2 is YFSETQ. V was clipped by 0 bases and J by 1 base, with 8 bases between them. The length of the CDR3 is 15 residues. The CDR3 protein is CASSLGLVSYNEQFF. The CDR3 nucleotides read TGCGCCAGCAGCTTGGGACTAGTTTCCTACAATGAGCAGTTCTTC.

The rearrangement joins TRBV6-5 to TRBJ2-3, with TRBD1 matching over 11 bases. The germline V gene has CDR1 MNHEY and CDR2 SVGAGI. The CDR3 has 16 amino acids. Trimming at V came to 4 bases and at J to 4 bases, leaving 7 bases not matched to a gene. CDR3 DNA sequence: TGTGCCAGCAGTTCCAACCGGGACAGGGGGGCAGATACGCAGTATTTT. The encoded protein is CASSSNRDRGADTQYF.

This clone was recorded a few times. The CDR3 DNA reads as TGTGCCAGCAGCTTGGGGACAGGGGGAGAAACTAATGAAAAACTGTTTTTT. Translated: CASSLGTGGETNEKLFF. The genes are TRBV5-4 and TRBJ1-4; 10 nucleotides match TRBD1. Trimming at V came to 0 bases and at J to 1 base, leaving 3 bases not matched to a gene. The length of the CDR3 is 17 residues. Germline CDR1 and CDR2: SGHNT and YYREEE (reference sequence).

The table lists this clone with a count of one. At one boundary the junction diverges from the germline segment, which might be a read error. The chain carries TRBV10-2 and TRBJ2-7, with TRBD1 as a possible D gene (6 bases). This CDR3 region has 13 residues. Germline V lookup: CDR1 WSHSY, CDR2 SAAADI. CDR3 in amino acids: CTSSETGSYEQYF. CDR3 bases: TGCACCAGCAGTGAGACAGGCTCCTACGAGCAGTACTTC.

The J gene is TRBJ2-1, the V gene TRBV19, with TRBD1 matching over 8 bases. Germline CDR1 is LNHDA and CDR2 is SQIVND (reference sequence). The junction had 7 bases not matched to a gene; V was cut back by 5 bases and J by 7 bases. CDR3 size: 14 residues. The CDR3 DNA reads TGTGCCAGTAGTCCCCGGACAGGGCGGAATGAGCAGTTCTTC. Translating it yields CASSPRTGRNEQFF.

CDR3 region: CASSASPGGLTEAFF. The DNA of the CDR3 is TGTGCCAGCAGCGCTTCCCCAGGGGGCCTGACTGAAGCTTTCTTT. The rearrangement links TRBV6-4 to TRBJ1-1; 8 bases fit TRBD1. The ends lost 6 bases at V and 5 bases at J; junction bases unmatched: 11. This CDR3 region has 15 residues. Germline V gives CDR1 MRHNA, CDR2 SNTAGT.

The V call is TRBV7-9, the J call TRBJ2-1; D unresolved. This CDR3 contains 14 residues. V dropped 5 bases and J dropped 3 bases, with 11 bases sitting between them. Germline V gene data show CDR1 as SEHNR and CDR2 as FQNEAQ (reference sequence). The CDR3 protein is CASSPVLNYNEQFF. The DNA for the CDR3 is TGTGCCAGCAGCCCGGTACTAAACTACAATGAGCAGTTCTTC.

This chain uses TRBV27 with TRBJ1-1; tentatively, D is TRBD1 (6 bases). Between the trimmed V and J ends, which lost 3 bases and 4 bases, there was a span of 9 bases. The CDR3 covers 13 residues. Germline V gives CDR1 MNHEY, CDR2 SMNVEV (reference sequence). DNA of the CDR3: TGTGCCAGCAGTTTCGGACAGTCCACTGAAGCTTTCTTT. Translating it yields CASSFGQSTEAFF.

The chain carries TRBV27 and TRBJ1-6; tentatively, D is TRBD1 (6 bases). Per germline, CDR1 MNHEY and CDR2 SMNVEV (reference sequence). The V and J ends lost 6 bases and 8 bases respectively, with 8 bases between them. This CDR3 has 12 amino acids. The CDR3 DNA sequence: TGTGCCAGCAGCCACAGGGATTCACCCCTCCACTTT. As protein: CASSHRDSPLHF.